A single sample gave rise to the 4 T cell receptor beta chains below, sequenced in a study of identical twins. Via MiXCR, TCRdb re-called the 5' RACE reads, giving one row per CDR3 protein. The sample lists fewer than 250,000 distinct CDR3 sequences; around 9.6% were seen once. The material sequenced was memory (CD45RO+) T cells sorted from blood. The receptors stem from a woman under 30 in good health.

The chain uses TRBV6-1 and TRBJ2-3; D unresolved. CDR1 is MNHNS and CDR2 is SASEGT in the germline V gene. The V and J ends lost 0 bases and 4 bases respectively, with 5 bases between them. This CDR3 is built from 13 residues. As DNA, the CDR3 is TGTGCCAGCAGTGAAGCTCCCGCAGATACGCAGTATTTT. Its protein is CASSEAPADTQYF.

This clonotype was found a few times. V is TRBV3-1 and J is TRBJ2-7; 7 positions match TRBD2. Trimming removed 4 bases from V and 4 bases from J; junction bases left unmatched: 19. The CDR3 has 18 residues. Per the germline V gene, CDR1 is LGHDT and CDR2 is YNNKEL (reference sequence). In nucleotides, the CDR3 is TGTGCCAGCAGCCCCCTAAACCTTGGGGGGGTCGGACGGTACGAGCAGTACTTC. Translation: CASSPLNLGGVGRYEQYF.

This clonotype was observed a few times. The genes are TRBV28 and TRBJ2-2; the D is unclear. CDR1 is MDHEN, CDR2 SYDVKM, per germline. The CDR3 is made up of 14 amino acids. V gave up 5 bases and J gave up 7 bases, with 14 bases separating them. CDR3 amino acids: CASSPPLSHGELFF. CDR3 nucleotides: TGTGCCAGCAGTCCTCCCCTGAGCCACGGGGAGCTGTTTTTT.

There are many counts of this clonotype. The CDR3 sequence: CASSFSADTQYF. The CDR3 DNA sequence: TGTGCCAGCAGTTTTAGCGCAGATACGCAGTATTTT. The chain has TRBV12-3 or TRBV12-4 and TRBJ2-3; D may be TRBD2 (5 bases). V was clipped by 3 bases and J by 4 bases, with 5 bases between them. The CDR3 is 12 residues long.